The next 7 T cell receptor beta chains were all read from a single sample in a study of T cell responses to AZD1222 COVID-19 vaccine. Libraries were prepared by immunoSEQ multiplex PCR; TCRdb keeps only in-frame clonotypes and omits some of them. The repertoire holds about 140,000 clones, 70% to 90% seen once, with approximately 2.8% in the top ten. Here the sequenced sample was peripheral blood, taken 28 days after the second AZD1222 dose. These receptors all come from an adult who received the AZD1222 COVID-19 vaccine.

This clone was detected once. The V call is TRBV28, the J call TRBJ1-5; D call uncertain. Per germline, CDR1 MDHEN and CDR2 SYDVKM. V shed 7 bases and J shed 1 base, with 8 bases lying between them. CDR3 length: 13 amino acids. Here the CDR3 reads CASKNPSNQPQHF. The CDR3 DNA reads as TGTGCCAGCAAGAACCCAAGCAATCAGCCCCAGCATTTT.

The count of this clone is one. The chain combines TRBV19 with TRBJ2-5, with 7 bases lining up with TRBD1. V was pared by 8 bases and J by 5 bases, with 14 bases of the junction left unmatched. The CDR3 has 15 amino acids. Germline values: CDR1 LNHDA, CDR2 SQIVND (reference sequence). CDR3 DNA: TGTGCCAGTGGTAGGGGGCAAGTCGGTAGGGAGACCCAGTACTTC. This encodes CASGRGQVGRETQYF.

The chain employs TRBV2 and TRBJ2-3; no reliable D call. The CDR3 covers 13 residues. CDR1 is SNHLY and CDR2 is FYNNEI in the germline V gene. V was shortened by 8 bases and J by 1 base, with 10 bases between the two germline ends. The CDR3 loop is CASQRRGTDTQYF. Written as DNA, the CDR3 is TGTGCCAGCCAGCGCCGAGGCACAGATACGCAGTATTTT. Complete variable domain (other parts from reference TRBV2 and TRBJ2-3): EPEVTQTPSHQVTQMGQEVILRCVPISNHLYFYWYRQILGQKVEFLVSFYNNEISEKSEIFDDQFSVERPDGSNFTLKIRSTKLEDSAMYFCASQRRGTDTQYFGPGTRLTVL.

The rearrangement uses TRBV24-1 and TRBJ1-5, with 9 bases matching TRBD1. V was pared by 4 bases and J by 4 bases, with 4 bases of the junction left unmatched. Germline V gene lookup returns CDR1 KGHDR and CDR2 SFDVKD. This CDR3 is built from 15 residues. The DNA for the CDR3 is TGTGCCACCAGTGACTCCGGGACAGGGAATCAGCCCCAGCATTTT. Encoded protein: CATSDSGTGNQPQHF.

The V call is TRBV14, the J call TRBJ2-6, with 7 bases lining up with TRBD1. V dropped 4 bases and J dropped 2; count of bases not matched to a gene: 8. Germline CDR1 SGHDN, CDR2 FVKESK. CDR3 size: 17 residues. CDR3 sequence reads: CASSPRDSKPGANVLTF. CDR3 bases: TGTGCCAGCAGCCCCCGGGACAGCAAACCTGGGGCCAACGTCCTGACTTTC.

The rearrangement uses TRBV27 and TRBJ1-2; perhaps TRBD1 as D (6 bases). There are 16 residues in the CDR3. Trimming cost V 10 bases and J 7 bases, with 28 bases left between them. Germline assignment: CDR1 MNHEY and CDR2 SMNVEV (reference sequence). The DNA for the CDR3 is TGTGCCACCCAAGTTTCACCCACTGGACAGATCGGTGGCTACACCTTC. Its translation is CATQVSPTGQIGGYTF.

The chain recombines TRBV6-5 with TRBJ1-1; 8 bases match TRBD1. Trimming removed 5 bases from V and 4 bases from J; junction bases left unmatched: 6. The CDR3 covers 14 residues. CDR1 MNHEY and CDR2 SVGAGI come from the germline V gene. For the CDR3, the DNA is TGTGCCAGCAGTCGAGCAGGGGGCGGCACTGAAGCTTTCTTT. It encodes CASSRAGGGTEAFF.